These 23 T cell receptor beta chains were sequenced from one sample in a study of blood T cell repertoires in COVID-19. The method was immunoSEQ multiplex PCR; TCRdb's version includes in-frame clones alone and lacks a portion of them. The profile covers under 200,000 clones, with approximately 91% appearing a single time and roughly 5.3% taken by the ten largest. Specimen: peripheral blood. The receptors stem from a man aged 18 to 29 with COVID-19, enrolled during active disease.

In regard to this clone: The sample carries other DNA sequences with the same CDR3. The V and J genes are TRBV9 and TRBJ2-2; D not certain. V lost 0 bases and J lost 4, with 4 bases in between. The CDR3 consists of 13 residues. Germline CDR1 and CDR2: SGDLS and YYNGEE. The CDR3 nucleotides are TGTGCCAGCAGCGTAGGACTCACCGGGGAGCTGTTTTTT. As protein: CASSVGLTGELFF.

The chain uses TRBV30 and TRBJ1-2; 9 bases align to TRBD1. V was clipped by 3 bases and J by 4 bases; unmatched bases: 12. Per germline, CDR1 GTSNPN and CDR2 SVGIG (reference sequence). The CDR3 extends over 16 amino acids. The CDR3 nucleotides read TGTGCCTGGAGGGTCGGGAACAGGGGGCACGGCTATGGCTACACCTTC. Translating gives CAWRVGNRGHGYGYTF.

The chain couples TRBV6-6 to TRBJ2-3, with 10 bases identical to TRBD2. The CDR3 sequence is 16 residues long. V was pared by 5 bases and J by 0 bases, with 5 bases of the junction left unmatched. Germline V gene sequence: CDR1 MNHNY, CDR2 SVGAGI (reference sequence). CDR3 in DNA: TGTGCCAGCAGTCCCTGGACTAGCGGTAGCACAGATACGCAGTATTTT. It encodes CASSPWTSGSTDTQYF.

The V and J genes are TRBV19 and TRBJ2-3, with a weak D call TRBD2 (6 bases). The V gene lost 4 bases and the J gene lost 5 bases, with 19 bases spanning the gap. Germline CDR1 LNHDA, CDR2 SQIVND (reference sequence). This CDR3 is built from 16 residues. This CDR3 is CASSTLRGIFIDTQYF. The CDR3 DNA sequence: TGTGCCAGTAGTACCCTTCGCGGGATTTTCATAGATACGCAGTATTTT.

The chain recombines TRBV28 with TRBJ2-7; the match to TRBD1 covers 8 bases. From germline, CDR1 is MDHEN and CDR2 SYDVKM. The CDR3 loop spans 14 amino acids. The V and J ends lost 8 bases and 4 bases, in that order; junction bases with no gene match: 10. The CDR3 here is CASLGVGQGYEQYF. The CDR3, as DNA: TGTGCCAGCTTGGGAGTCGGACAGGGATACGAGCAGTACTTC.

This clone was detected only once. The chain is built from TRBV10-3 and TRBJ2-7; D gene uncertain. Germline CDR1 ENHRY, CDR2 SYGVKD. The V gene lost 2 bases and the J gene lost 0 bases, with 5 bases spanning the gap. The CDR3 loop spans 13 amino acids. The CDR3 loop is CAISEQSSYEQYF. The CDR3 DNA sequence: TGTGCCATCAGTGAGCAGTCCTCCTACGAGCAGTACTTC.

V and J are TRBV10-3 and TRBJ2-1; TRBD1 aligns across 7 bases. Germline loops: CDR1 ENHRY, CDR2 SYGVKD. Losses at the gene ends were 0 bases for V and 5 bases for J; bases not matched to a gene: 7. The CDR3 consists of 16 residues. The CDR3 is CAISESRGQADNEQFF. CDR3 DNA sequence: TGTGCCATCAGTGAGTCTAGAGGACAGGCGGACAATGAGCAGTTCTTC.

The J gene is TRBJ2-7, the V gene TRBV18; perhaps TRBD1 as D (6 bases). The V gene lost 0 bases and the J gene lost 6 bases, with 15 bases spanning the gap. Germline V CDR1 and CDR2: KGHSH, LQKENI. This CDR3 spans 15 amino acids. CDR3 bases: TGTGCCAGCTCACCACCGGGACACCCCCTCTCCGAGCAGTACTTC. It translates to CASSPPGHPLSEQYF. Variable domain in full (rest from reference TRBV18 and TRBJ2-7): NAGVMQNPRHLVRRRGQEARLRCSPMKGHSHVYWYRQLPEEGLKFMVYLQKENIIDESGMPKERFSAEFPKEGPSILRIQQVVRGDSAAYFCASSPPGHPLSEQYFGPGTRLTVT.

The V gene is TRBV29-1, the J gene TRBJ2-3; 7 positions match TRBD1. CDR3 size: 14 residues. Germline V gene sequence: CDR1 SQVTM, CDR2 ANQGSEA. Trimming removed 7 bases from V and 0 bases from J; junction bases left unmatched: 7. The CDR3: CSGQTGSSTDTQYF. The CDR3 DNA sequence: TGCAGCGGTCAGACAGGGTCTAGCACAGATACGCAGTATTTT.

The rearrangement uses TRBV15 and TRBJ2-1, with 11 bases aligning to TRBD2. The CDR3 extends over 14 amino acids. Trimming removed 1 base from V and 12 bases from J; junction bases left unmatched: 5. Per germline, CDR1 LNHNV and CDR2 YYDKDF (reference sequence). The CDR3 loop is CATSRGGLAVPQFF. CDR3 in DNA: TGTGCCACCAGCAGAGGGGGACTAGCGGTTCCGCAGTTCTTC.

The rearrangement links TRBV2 to TRBJ2-1; 9 positions agree with TRBD2. CDR3 size: 14 residues. The V and J ends lost 5 bases and 12 bases, in that order; junction bases with no gene match: 11. The germline V gene has CDR1 SNHLY and CDR2 FYNNEI. The CDR3 DNA sequence: TGTGCCAGCAGTTTCGGACTAGCGTCATCGCGGCAGTTCTTC. It specifies CASSFGLASSRQFF.

The V and J genes are TRBV27 and TRBJ2-5; TRBD2 matches at 10 bases. Germline values: CDR1 MNHEY, CDR2 SMNVEV (reference sequence). V shed 5 bases and J 5 bases; nucleotides not matched to a gene: 14. CDR3 length: 17 amino acids. The CDR3 nucleotides read TGTGCCAGCAGTCCCTTCGGGTTAGCGGGAGGTCGTGAGACCCAGTACTTC. This translates into CASSPFGLAGGRETQYF.

The rearrangement links TRBV28 to TRBJ2-6; D might be TRBD1 (6 bases). Germline CDR1 is MDHEN and CDR2 is SYDVKM. The germline V and J ends were trimmed by 6 bases and 0 bases, with 21 bases remaining between them. This CDR3 contains 19 residues. CDR3 bases: TGTGCCAGCAGCTCAATTTCCGGGACAATTTTCTCTGGGGCCAACGTCCTGACTTTC. Amino acid sequence: CASSSISGTIFSGANVLTF.

The rearrangement uses TRBV28 and TRBJ2-7, with 7 bases that match TRBD1. Germline assignment: CDR1 MDHEN and CDR2 SYDVKM. This CDR3 is 14 amino acids long. V trimming: 3 bases; J trimming: 2 bases; junction bases outside the gene matches: 4. The CDR3 loop reads CASSFPGQTYEQYF. The CDR3, as DNA: TGTGCCAGCAGTTTTCCGGGACAGACCTACGAGCAGTACTTC.

V and J are TRBV29-1 and TRBJ2-6; 7 bases align to TRBD1. Germline V CDR1 and CDR2: SQVTM, ANQGSEA. The CDR3 is 18 residues long. The junction had 8 bases not matched to a gene; V was cut back by 0 bases and J by 0 bases. CDR3 residues: CSVEDLGTVVSGANVLTF. CDR3 in DNA: TGCAGCGTTGAAGATCTGGGGACAGTCGTCTCTGGGGCCAACGTCCTGACTTTC.

The rearrangement links TRBV4-1 to TRBJ2-1; 10 bases match TRBD2. Germline values: CDR1 MGHRA, CDR2 YSYEKL. The CDR3 extends over 16 amino acids. V trimming: 3 bases; J trimming: 8 bases; junction bases outside the gene matches: 10. CDR3 sequence (DNA): TGCGCCAGCAGCCAGCCTAGCGGGAGACGGGCACATGAGCAGTTCTTC. Translating gives CASSQPSGRRAHEQFF.

This chain links TRBV7-2 with TRBJ2-1; D ambiguous. V gave up 4 bases and J gave up 10 bases, with 14 bases separating them. This CDR3 has 13 amino acids. The V gene's germline CDR1 is SGHTA and CDR2 FQGNSA. CDR3 in amino acids: CASSSSRLEEQFF. The CDR3 region has the DNA TGTGCCAGCAGCTCCTCTCGCTTGGAGGAGCAGTTCTTC.

The rearrangement joins TRBV19 to TRBJ2-7; 13 bases map to TRBD2. Germline CDR1 LNHDA, CDR2 SQIVND (reference sequence). Losses at the gene ends were 4 bases for V and 6 bases for J; bases not matched to a gene: 21. The CDR3 consists of 20 residues. CDR3: CASSTPSPGLWTSGSPEQYF. In DNA, the CDR3 is TGTGCCAGTAGTACCCCTTCCCCGGGACTGTGGACTAGCGGGAGTCCCGAGCAGTACTTC.

V and J are TRBV9 and TRBJ2-1, with TRBD2 as a possible D gene (6 bases). The V end was cut by 4 bases, the J end by 7 bases, with 15 bases between. CDR1 is SGDLS and CDR2 is YYNGEE in the germline V gene. The CDR3 length is 14 residues. CDR3 amino acids: CASSTAGTYNEQFF. The CDR3, as DNA: TGTGCCAGCAGCACCGCCGGGACTTATAATGAGCAGTTCTTC.

V gene TRBV28 combines with J gene TRBJ2-1, with 9 bases fitting TRBD1. The CDR3 is made up of 16 amino acids. Germline lookup yields CDR1 MDHEN and CDR2 SYDVKM. J gave up 2 bases and V 7 bases, and 9 bases lay outside the gene matches. The CDR3 nucleotides are TGTGCCAGCACCGAGACAGGGGGGTATACCTACAATGAGCAGTTCTTC. It yields the protein CASTETGGYTYNEQFF.

This sequence joins TRBV2 and TRBJ1-2, with TRBD1 matching 10 bases. V shed 3 bases and J 8 bases; nucleotides not matched to a gene: 9. CDR1 SNHLY and CDR2 FYNNEI come from the germline V gene. The CDR3 is 15 residues long. DNA for the CDR3: TGTGCCAGCAGTGAGAGACAGGGGGCGTGGAGAGGCTACACCTTC. It is translated as CASSERQGAWRGYTF.

The CDR3 sequence is CASRQDTGYEQYF. In DNA form, the CDR3 reads TGCGCCAGCAGACAGGACACGGGCTACGAGCAGTACTTC. The chain couples TRBV5-1 to TRBJ2-7, with a weak D call TRBD1 (5 bases). The V and J ends lost 5 bases and 3 bases respectively, with 12 bases between them. The CDR3 sequence is 13 residues long. Per the germline V gene, CDR1 is SGHRS and CDR2 is YFSETQ.

This clone was picked up one time. The chain has TRBV12-3 or TRBV12-4 and TRBJ2-7; maybe TRBD1 (6 bases). There are 13 residues in the CDR3. Trimming stripped 5 bases from V and 1 base from J, with 9 bases between. CDR3 sequence: CASSPQGSYEQYF. For the CDR3, the DNA is TGTGCCAGCAGTCCACAGGGTTCCTACGAGCAGTACTTC.